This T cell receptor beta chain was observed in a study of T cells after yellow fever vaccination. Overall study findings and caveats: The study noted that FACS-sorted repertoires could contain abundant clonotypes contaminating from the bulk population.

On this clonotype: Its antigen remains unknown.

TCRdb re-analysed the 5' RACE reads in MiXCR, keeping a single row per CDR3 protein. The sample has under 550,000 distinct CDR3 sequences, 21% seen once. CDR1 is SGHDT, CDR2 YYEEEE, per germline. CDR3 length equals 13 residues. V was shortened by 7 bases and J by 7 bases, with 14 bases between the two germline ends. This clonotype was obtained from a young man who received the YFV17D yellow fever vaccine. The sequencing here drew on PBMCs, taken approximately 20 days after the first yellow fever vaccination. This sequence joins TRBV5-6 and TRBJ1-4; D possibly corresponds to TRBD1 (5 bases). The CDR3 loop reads CASGRRGGEKLFF. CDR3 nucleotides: TGTGCCAGCGGCCGGCGTGGGGGTGAAAAACTGTTTTTT.